Shown below are 29 T cell receptor beta chains from a single sample sequenced in a study of shared clonotypes between healthy human individuals. In the naive CD8 group, cells lacked CD45RO and were positively selected for CCR7, so terminally differentiated effector memory CD45RA+ cells were left out. Sequencing was performed with immunoSEQ multiplex PCR; in TCRdb, only in-frame clones are kept and a portion is missing. This sample yields over 800,000 clones, of which 80% to 95% are seen a single time; more than 20% belongs to the top ten. Sample: naive CD8+ T cells sorted from blood. These receptors came from a man aged 25-40 years in good health.

The chain links TRBV19 to TRBJ1-1; 8 bases line up with TRBD1. The CDR3 sequence is 14 residues long. The junction had 6 bases not matched to a gene; V was cut back by 5 bases and J by 4 bases. Germline CDR1 and CDR2: LNHDA and SQIVND (reference sequence). DNA of the CDR3: TGTGCCAGTAGTTTACAGGGGGAGGGCACTGAAGCTTTCTTT. Its translation is CASSLQGEGTEAFF. Drawing the rest from reference TRBV19 and TRBJ1-1, the complete variable domain is DGGITQSPKYLFRKEGQNVTLSCEQNLNHDAMYWYRQDPGQGLRLIYYSQIVNDFQKGDIAEGYSVSREKKESFPLTVTSAQKNPTAFYLCASSLQGEGTEAFFGQGTRLTVV.

The chain recombines TRBV4-1 with TRBJ2-3; 9 bases align to TRBD1. Unmatched junction bases numbered 4, after V lost 5 bases and J lost 4 bases. Germline V gene data show CDR1 as MGHRA and CDR2 as YSYEKL. The CDR3 runs 14 residues. This chain's CDR3 is CASSAGQGADTQYF. Here the CDR3 DNA reads TGCGCCAGCAGCGCGGGACAGGGCGCAGATACGCAGTATTTT.

A word on this clone: Other DNA sequences in the same sample also yield this CDR3. This chain connects TRBV9 to TRBJ2-7; 11 nucleotides agree with TRBD2. With 2 bases clipped from V and 2 bases from J, the junction kept 3 bases outside the gene matches. The CDR3 is made up of 15 amino acids. Germline lookup yields CDR1 SGDLS and CDR2 YYNGEE. The CDR3 here is CASSVGLAETYEQYF. CDR3 DNA sequence: TGTGCCAGCAGCGTGGGACTAGCGGAAACCTACGAGCAGTACTTC.

This clone was seen only once. The rearrangement joins TRBV6-5 to TRBJ1-1, with unresolved D. The CDR3 contains 14 residues. Germline V gene data show CDR1 as MNHEY and CDR2 as SVGAGI. Trimming stripped 4 bases from V and 0 bases from J, with 9 bases between. In nucleotides, the CDR3 is TGTGCCAGCAGTTCCGTCCATATGAACACTGAAGCTTTCTTT. Amino acids: CASSSVHMNTEAFF.

The gene calls are TRBV7-7 and TRBJ2-7; D unclear. The CDR3 has 12 residues. V lost 2 bases to trimming and J lost 7 bases, with 9 bases between them. Germline V gene sequence: CDR1 SSHAT, CDR2 FNYEAQ (reference sequence). CDR3 sequence reads: CASSLYGGEQYF. CDR3 DNA: TGTGCCAGCAGCTTATACGGCGGAGAGCAGTACTTC.

The chain couples TRBV2 to TRBJ2-7; 8 bases are a match to TRBD1. The CDR3 loop spans 14 amino acids. CDR1 and CDR2 from the germline V gene are SNHLY and FYNNEI. Unmatched junction bases numbered 5, after V lost 4 bases and J lost 3 bases. DNA for the CDR3: TGTGCCAGCAGTGGGGGACAGGAGATCTACGAGCAGTACTTC. Translated, it gives CASSGGQEIYEQYF. The entire variable domain, with the rest obtained from reference TRBV2 and TRBJ2-7, is as follows: EPEVTQTPSHQVTQMGQEVILRCVPISNHLYFYWYRQILGQKVEFLVSFYNNEISEKSEIFDDQFSVERPDGSNFTLKIRSTKLEDSAMYFCASSGGQEIYEQYFGPGTRLTVT.

The CDR3 DNA sequence: TGTGCCACCAGCAGAGTTACAGGGGGCGAGGACTACACCTTC. Translating it yields CATSRVTGGEDYTF. This sequence joins TRBV15 and TRBJ1-2, with 9 bases matching TRBD1. The V gene end was trimmed by 1 base and the J gene end by 10 bases; junction bases not matched to a gene: 7. Germline V gives CDR1 LNHNV, CDR2 YYDKDF (reference sequence). The CDR3 runs to 14 residues.

The rearrangement joins TRBV9 to TRBJ1-1, with 7 bases fitting TRBD1. V gave up 5 bases and J gave up 4 bases; unmatched junction bases: 8. Germline CDR1 and CDR2: SGDLS and YYNGEE. This CDR3 is 14 amino acids long. The DNA of the CDR3 is TGTGCCAGCAGTGCGACAGGGCCTGGCACTGAAGCTTTCTTT. It specifies CASSATGPGTEAFF.

V is TRBV27 and J is TRBJ1-1; D is possibly TRBD1 (5 bases). V was shortened by 5 bases and J by 3 bases, with 13 bases between the two germline ends. The CDR3 has 14 amino acids. Germline loops: CDR1 MNHEY, CDR2 SMNVEV (reference sequence). The CDR3 sequence is CASSPIEGYTEAFF. The CDR3 DNA reads as TGTGCCAGCAGTCCGATCGAGGGGTACACTGAAGCTTTCTTT.

V is TRBV6-1 and J is TRBJ2-3; 7 bases are a match to TRBD1. The CDR3 sequence is 14 residues long. Germline loops: CDR1 MNHNS, CDR2 SASEGT. V was clipped by 6 bases and J by 6 bases; unmatched bases: 9. CDR3 sequence reads: CASRSGGQADTQYF. CDR3 DNA: TGTGCCAGCAGATCCGGCGGACAGGCGGATACGCAGTATTTT.

The chain carries TRBV4-1 and TRBJ2-1; possible D gene TRBD2, 5 bases. Trimming stripped 0 bases from V and 8 bases from J, with 11 bases between. The CDR3 covers 14 residues. CDR1 and CDR2 (germline): MGHRA, YSYEKL. CDR3 coding DNA: TGCGCCAGCAGCCAAGACCCGGCGAGGGATGAGCAGTTCTTC. It codes for CASSQDPARDEQFF.

This chain connects TRBV5-1 to TRBJ1-1; no firm D call. The germline V and J ends were trimmed by 0 bases and 3 bases, with 12 bases remaining between them. Germline V gene data show CDR1 as SGHRS and CDR2 as YFSETQ. This CDR3 region has 15 residues. Here the CDR3 reads CASSLVGHRDTEAFF. CDR3 DNA sequence: TGCGCCAGCAGCTTGGTAGGTCACCGGGACACTGAAGCTTTCTTT.

Turning to this clone: Other DNA sequences in this specimen translate into the identical CDR3. The chain employs TRBV14 and TRBJ2-7, with 7 bases that match TRBD1. The V segment lost 3 bases and the J segment 2 bases; nucleotides outside the gene matches: 4. Germline assignment: CDR1 SGHDN and CDR2 FVKESK. CDR3 length: 14 residues. The CDR3 region is CASSQGTGAYEQYF. Here the CDR3 DNA reads TGTGCCAGCAGCCAGGGCACAGGGGCCTACGAGCAGTACTTC. The full variable domain, its missing parts supplied by reference TRBV14 and TRBJ2-7, is EAGVTQFPSHSVIEKGQTVTLRCDPISGHDNLYWYRRVMGKEIKFLLHFVKESKQDESGMPNNRFLAERTGGTYSTLKVQPAELEDSGVYFCASSQGTGAYEQYFGPGTRLTVT.

This rearrangement joins TRBV19 to TRBJ1-1; 9 positions agree with TRBD1. The V segment lost 3 bases and the J segment 11 bases; nucleotides outside the gene matches: 10. The CDR3 covers 14 residues. The germline gives CDR1 LNHDA, CDR2 SQIVND (reference sequence). The CDR3 region has the DNA TGTGCCAGTAGTATCCCTAGGACAGGGGAAGGGGCTTTCTTT. It specifies CASSIPRTGEGAFF.

The V call is TRBV7-9, the J call TRBJ2-1; TRBD2 might be the D (6 bases). The CDR3 is made up of 14 amino acids. Per the germline V gene, CDR1 is SEHNR and CDR2 is FQNEAQ (reference sequence). Trimming left V 7 bases short and J 7 bases short, with 17 bases between. CDR3 region: CASIPTGDSNEQFF. The CDR3 DNA is TGTGCCAGCATCCCAACGGGGGACTCTAATGAGCAGTTCTTC.

The chain is built from TRBV28 and TRBJ2-1; 10 bases map to TRBD2. CDR3 length: 18 amino acids. The V gene's germline CDR1 is MDHEN and CDR2 SYDVKM. The V and J ends lost 1 base and 8 bases, in that order; junction bases with no gene match: 14. CDR3 bases: TGTGCCAGCAGTTTATTTCTGGCTAGCGGGAGTGTCCAATATGAGCAGTTCTTC. Amino acid sequence: CASSLFLASGSVQYEQFF.

The chain joins TRBV7-6 to TRBJ2-2, with unresolved D. The V end was cut by 1 base, the J end by 0 bases, with 15 bases between. Germline V gene sequence: CDR1 SGHVS, CDR2 FNYEAQ. This CDR3 is built from 18 residues. This chain's CDR3 is CASSLEVHSFANTGELFF. CDR3 nucleotide sequence: TGTGCCAGCAGCTTAGAAGTACACTCGTTCGCGAACACCGGGGAGCTGTTTTTT.

The rearrangement links TRBV5-1 to TRBJ1-1; D perhaps matches TRBD1 (5 bases). Trimming pared 4 bases from V and 2 bases from J, leaving 18 bases between. Germline assignment: CDR1 SGHRS and CDR2 YFSETQ. CDR3 length: 16 amino acids. This CDR3 reads CASSNDRTLGNTEAFF. CDR3 sequence (DNA): TGCGCCAGCAGCAACGACAGAACCCTCGGAAACACTGAAGCTTTCTTT.

As for this clone: This same CDR3 is encoded by further DNA sequences in the sample. V gene TRBV5-1 combines with J gene TRBJ2-7; D unclear. The CDR3 runs 13 residues. Germline V gene lookup returns CDR1 SGHRS and CDR2 YFSETQ. Trimming left V 0 bases short and J 2 bases short, with 6 bases between. The CDR3 here is CASSLGLTYEQYF. In nucleotides, the CDR3 is TGCGCCAGCAGCTTGGGCCTGACCTACGAGCAGTACTTC.

This chain uses TRBV27 with TRBJ1-4; unclear D gene. The ends were cut back, 0 bases at V and 10 bases at J, with 9 bases in the middle. The CDR3 is 13 amino acids. The germline CDR1 and CDR2 sequences are MNHEY and SMNVEV (reference sequence). CDR3 sequence: CASSLSPSRKLFF. The CDR3 nucleotides are TGTGCCAGCAGTTTATCCCCCTCGCGAAAACTGTTTTTT.

V usage is TRBV27 and J usage is TRBJ1-2; D perhaps matches TRBD1 (6 bases). CDR3 length: 14 amino acids. Trimming took off 0 bases at V and 4 bases at J, with 9 bases between the two ends. CDR1 is MNHEY, CDR2 SMNVEV, per germline (reference sequence). CDR3 loop: CASSLSGGLYGYTF. DNA of the CDR3: TGTGCCAGCAGTTTATCCGGGGGCCTCTATGGCTACACCTTC.

The V gene is TRBV29-1, the J gene TRBJ2-2; TRBD1 aligns across 12 bases. The germline CDR1 and CDR2 sequences are SQVTM and ANQGSEA. This CDR3 is built from 15 residues. J was trimmed by 7 bases and V by 7 bases; bases with no gene match: 10. For the CDR3, the DNA is TGCAGCGCCGAGGTGGGACAGGGGGCCGTCGGGGAGCTGTTTTTT. Protein sequence: CSAEVGQGAVGELFF.

The chain joins TRBV9 to TRBJ2-7; D may correspond to TRBD1 or TRBD2 (5 bases each). The length of the CDR3 is 15 residues. Trimming shortened V by 4 bases and J by 0 bases, and 14 bases separated the two germline ends. Germline V gene sequence: CDR1 SGDLS, CDR2 YYNGEE. The CDR3 DNA sequence: TGTGCCAGCAGCCAGGGCCGGGCGGGCTCCTACGAGCAGTACTTC. Amino acid sequence: CASSQGRAGSYEQYF.

The V call is TRBV30, the J call TRBJ2-5; no firm D call. The CDR3 runs 13 residues. V was pared by 0 bases and J by 5 bases, with 10 bases between. Germline values: CDR1 GTSNPN, CDR2 SVGIG (reference sequence). This chain's CDR3 is CAWSVDGLETQYF. In nucleotides, the CDR3 is TGTGCCTGGAGTGTAGATGGGCTCGAGACCCAGTACTTC.

This chain links TRBV4-3 with TRBJ2-2, with 9 positions matching TRBD2. The CDR3 has 16 residues. J gave up 5 bases and V 0 bases, and 4 bases lay outside the gene matches. CDR1 and CDR2 from the germline V gene are LGHNA and YSLEER. The CDR3 DNA reads as TGCGCCAGCAGCCAAGATGAGACTAGCGGTACCGGGGAGCTGTTTTTT. Protein sequence: CASSQDETSGTGELFF.

This chain connects TRBV10-3 to TRBJ2-7; D remains ambiguous. This CDR3 comprises 16 residues. V lost 4 bases and J 3 bases, leaving 19 bases between the germline ends. Germline V CDR1 and CDR2: ENHRY, SYGVKD. The CDR3 reads CAISATRIAEDYEQYF. Here the CDR3 DNA reads TGTGCCATCAGTGCCACCCGGATCGCCGAGGACTACGAGCAGTACTTC.

The chain links TRBV28 to TRBJ2-7; TRBD1 is a possible D gene (6 bases). The CDR3 loop spans 15 amino acids. Trimming left V 1 base short and J 5 bases short, with 15 bases between. CDR1 and CDR2 from the germline V gene are MDHEN and SYDVKM. CDR3 DNA: TGTGCCAGCAGTTTATTAGAAATGGGGGCAAACGAGCAGTACTTC. Its protein is CASSLLEMGANEQYF.

This CDR3 reads CSVESSGREWETQYF. CDR3 sequence (DNA): TGCAGCGTTGAATCGAGCGGGAGGGAATGGGAGACCCAGTACTTC. V is TRBV29-1 and J is TRBJ2-5, with 10 bases matching TRBD2. The CDR3 has 15 residues. V trimming: 2 bases; J trimming: 5 bases; junction bases outside the gene matches: 8. Per the germline V gene, CDR1 is SQVTM and CDR2 is ANQGSEA.

A note on this clone: The sample has other DNA sequences that encode this CDR3 too. The CDR3 region is CASSYSTGGSYEQYF. CDR3 DNA sequence: TGTGCCAGCAGTTACTCGACAGGAGGCTCCTACGAGCAGTACTTC. The rearrangement uses TRBV6-5 and TRBJ2-7; D possibly corresponds to TRBD1 (6 bases). V was shortened by 0 bases and J by 0 bases, with 9 bases between the two germline ends. CDR1 and CDR2 from the germline V gene are MNHEY and SVGAGI. This CDR3 contains 15 residues.